Following are 31 T cell receptor beta chains from one sample sequenced in a study of blood T cells in healthy people across ages. The authors ran a second PCR of roughly 6 to 12 cycles using a sample-barcoded 5' primer and a J-beta primer mix. TCRdb processed the 5' RACE reads anew with MiXCR; each CDR3 protein has one entry. This table holds 1.6 million or so distinct CDR3 sequences, about 31% found once. Sequencing input: blood. These receptors originate from a woman aged 25 to 39 in good health.

There are a few counts of this clonotype. V and J are TRBV29-1 and TRBJ2-5; D ambiguous. Deletions cut 4 bases from V and 5 bases from J, with 17 bases between. CDR1 SQVTM and CDR2 ANQGSEA come from the germline V gene. The CDR3 has 14 residues. CDR3: CSVVSVATGETQYF. The CDR3 bases are TGCAGCGTTGTTTCGGTGGCTACCGGGGAGACCCAGTACTTC.

The chain carries TRBV5-1 and TRBJ1-2; D is unresolved. This CDR3 has 14 amino acids. Germline lookup yields CDR1 SGHRS and CDR2 YFSETQ. The ends were cut back, 2 bases at V and 5 bases at J, with 13 bases in the middle. The CDR3 nucleotides read TGCGCCAGCAGCTTAGGAACAAATTTATATGGCTACACCTTC. It is translated as CASSLGTNLYGYTF.

The gene calls are TRBV20-1 and TRBJ1-2, with a tentative D call TRBD1 (6 bases). Trimming removed 3 bases at V and 0 bases at J, with 11 bases between. The CDR3 length is 14 residues. The germline gives CDR1 DFQATT, CDR2 SNEGSKA (reference sequence). This CDR3 reads CSARRQATNYGYTF. CDR3 coding DNA: TGCAGTGCTAGGAGACAGGCGACTAACTATGGCTACACCTTC.

The rearrangement links TRBV28 to TRBJ1-2, with 8 bases that match TRBD1. Per the germline V gene, CDR1 is MDHEN and CDR2 is SYDVKM. V gave up 3 bases and J gave up 6 bases; unmatched junction bases: 6. The CDR3 runs 14 residues. CDR3 sequence: CASSFTGGSDGYTF. CDR3 DNA: TGTGCCAGCAGTTTCACAGGGGGGTCGGATGGCTACACCTTC.

In its sample, this clonotype was seen a few times. The V and J genes are TRBV7-9 and TRBJ1-1; D remains unclear. The V and J ends lost 0 bases and 4 bases respectively, with 9 bases between them. CDR1 and CDR2 (germline): SEHNR, FQNEAQ (reference sequence). The CDR3 totals 14 residues. CDR3 nucleotides: TGTGCCAGCAGCTTAGCGCTCCTGAGCACTGAAGCTTTCTTT. It encodes CASSLALLSTEAFF. Variable domain in full (rest from reference TRBV7-9 and TRBJ1-1): DTGVSQNPRHKITKRGQNVTFRCDPISEHNRLYWYRQTLGQGPEFLTYFQNEAQLEKSRLLSDRFSAERPKGSFSTLEIQRTEQGDSAMYLCASSLALLSTEAFFGQGTRLTVV.

This clonotype appeared many times. V usage is TRBV12-3 or TRBV12-4 and J usage is TRBJ2-5; TRBD2 agrees at 7 bases. The trim removed 3 bases at V and 5 bases at J, leaving 0 bases unmatched. The CDR3 extends over 12 amino acids. The CDR3 DNA reads as TGTGCCAGCAGTTTCGGGGGGGAGACCCAGTACTTC. Translated: CASSFGGETQYF.

The V call is TRBV7-9, the J call TRBJ2-5; the D call may be TRBD1 or TRBD2 (6 bases each). The CDR3 runs to 17 residues. Per the germline V gene, CDR1 is SEHNR and CDR2 is FQNEAQ (reference sequence). Trimming took 6 bases from V and 0 from J, leaving 20 bases between them. CDR3 in amino acids: CASRPDSGLGYQETQYF. As DNA, the CDR3 is TGTGCCAGCAGGCCGGACAGCGGGTTGGGGTACCAAGAGACCCAGTACTTC.

Comments on this clonotype: A junction end diverges from the germline sequence, so it may reflect a read error. The CDR3 sequence: CARSQGGYEQYF. DNA for the CDR3: TGCGCCCGCAGCCAAGGGGGCTACGAGCAGTACTTC. The V gene is TRBV4-1, the J gene TRBJ2-7; D possibly corresponds to TRBD1 (6 bases). The CDR3 loop spans 12 amino acids. Per germline, CDR1 MGHRA and CDR2 YSYEKL.

J is TRBJ2-7 and V is TRBV3-1; the match to TRBD2 covers 10 bases. J was trimmed by 7 bases and V by 0 bases; bases with no gene match: 12. The length of the CDR3 is 17 residues. Germline CDR1 LGHDT, CDR2 YNNKEL (reference sequence). The chain's CDR3 is CASSQDPGASGSHEQYF. For the CDR3, the DNA is TGTGCCAGCAGCCAAGATCCTGGGGCTAGCGGGAGTCATGAGCAGTACTTC.

This clonotype showed up just a few times. This chain joins TRBV9 and TRBJ1-2; D possibly corresponds to TRBD1 (5 bases). The germline CDR1 and CDR2 sequences are SGDLS and YYNGEE. V shed 0 bases and J shed 8 bases, with 8 bases lying between them. The CDR3 has 12 amino acids. CDR3 nucleotide sequence: TGTGCCAGCAGCGTAGATAGGGGAGGCTACACCTTC. Translation gives CASSVDRGGYTF. Variable domain in full (rest from reference TRBV9 and TRBJ1-2): DSGVTQTPKHLITATGQRVTLRCSPRSGDLSVYWYQQSLDQGLQFLIQYYNGEERAKGNILERFSAQQFPDLHSELNLSSLELGDSALYFCASSVDRGGYTFGSGTRLTVV.

This sequence joins TRBV9 and TRBJ2-7, with 12 bases that match TRBD2. V shed 0 bases and J 4 bases; nucleotides not matched to a gene: 2. The CDR3 contains 15 residues. Per germline, CDR1 SGDLS and CDR2 YYNGEE. For the CDR3, the DNA is TGTGCCAGCAGCGTAGGACTAGCGGGAGCTTACGAGCAGTACTTC. Protein: CASSVGLAGAYEQYF.

Remarks on this clonotype: An end of the junction does not agree with germline; a read error may underlie this. The V call is TRBV10-3, the J call TRBJ1-1; D not resolved. Germline CDR1 and CDR2: ENHRY and SYGVKD. The CDR3 length is 13 residues. The CDR3, as DNA: TGTGCCATCAGTGAGTCCAGGAACACTGAAACTTTCTTT. Its translation is CAISESRNTETFF.

This clonotype was seen a handful of times. CDR3 sequence reads: CASSFTRRSSYNEQFF. As DNA, the CDR3 is TGTGCCAGCAGTTTTACGCGCCGCAGCTCCTACAATGAGCAGTTCTTC. The J gene is TRBJ2-1, the V gene TRBV27, with D hard to call. CDR1 and CDR2 from the germline V gene are MNHEY and SMNVEV (reference sequence). The CDR3 is 16 amino acids. Trimming pared 3 bases from V and 0 bases from J, leaving 12 bases between.

J is TRBJ2-5 and V is TRBV28; TRBD2 might be the D (5 bases). Germline CDR1 is MDHEN and CDR2 is SYDVKM. The CDR3 length is 13 residues. V was cut by 7 bases and J by 5 bases, with 14 bases left in between. CDR3 region: CASTTPRGETQYF. CDR3 coding DNA: TGTGCCAGCACCACTCCGCGAGGGGAGACCCAGTACTTC.

A few counts support this clonotype. The junction differs from germline at one of its ends, possibly a read error. The genes are TRBV6-2 or TRBV6-3 and TRBJ2-5, with D possibly being TRBD2 (5 bases). The closer fit of TRBJ2-7 to the DNA end suggests the J call may be wrong. Germline CDR1 MNHEY, CDR2 SVGEGT. The CDR3 has 14 amino acids. CDR3 nucleotides: TGTACCAGCAGTTACGGGGTGAAGGGTTACGAGCAGTACTTC. This sequence encodes CTSSYGVKGYEQYF.

To note about this clonotype: Likely a read error: the CDR3 ends without its conserved phenylalanine or tryptophan. The CDR3 DNA reads TGTGCCAGCAGCTCCATAGGGACAGGGACTAAAGAGACCCAGTACGTC. Protein: CASSSIGTGTKETQYV. This chain joins TRBV7-7 and TRBJ2-5; 9 bases are a match to TRBD1. Germline V gene lookup returns CDR1 SSHAT and CDR2 FNYEAQ (reference sequence). The CDR3 runs to 16 residues. Trimming removed 4 bases from V and 3 bases from J; junction bases left unmatched: 9.

The rearrangement links TRBV29-1 to TRBJ2-3; TRBD2 matches 10 bases. The V gene's germline CDR1 is SQVTM and CDR2 ANQGSEA. Losses at the gene ends were 2 bases for V and 2 bases for J; bases not matched to a gene: 7. The CDR3 is 16 residues long. For the CDR3, the DNA is TGCAGCGTTGAATCTGGACTAGCGGTCCCCACAGATACGCAGTATTTT. Amino acid sequence: CSVESGLAVPTDTQYF.

Points on this clonotype: The junction does not match germline at one end; this may be a read error. This chain connects TRBV3-1 to TRBJ2-7, with D possibly TRBD1 on 5 matching bases. This CDR3 is built from 15 residues. Germline values: CDR1 LGHDT, CDR2 YNNKEL (reference sequence). CDR3 coding DNA: TGTGCCAGCAGCCAAGCAATCCCAGGGTTCAACGAGCAGTGCTTC. It yields the protein CASSQAIPGFNEQCF.

V gene TRBV20-1 combines with J gene TRBJ1-5; D is perhaps TRBD1 (6 bases). The CDR3 has 16 residues. Germline V gene lookup returns CDR1 DFQATT and CDR2 SNEGSKA (reference sequence). The germline V and J ends were trimmed by 1 base and 7 bases, with 20 bases remaining between them. The CDR3 reads CSARARGGQGGQPQHF. CDR3 bases: TGCAGTGCTAGAGCCCGGGGGGGGCAGGGTGGGCAGCCCCAGCATTTT.

The chain carries TRBV18 and TRBJ1-2; 9 nucleotides match TRBD1. CDR1 is KGHSH and CDR2 is LQKENI in the germline V gene. V trimming: 6 bases; J trimming: 8 bases; junction bases outside the gene matches: 10. The CDR3 consists of 14 residues. This chain's CDR3 is CASSNRDRAYGYTF. CDR3 nucleotides: TGTGCCAGCTCTAACCGGGACAGGGCTTACGGCTACACCTTC.

This clonotype was counted between two and nine times. This chain joins TRBV7-9 and TRBJ2-3, with a tentative D call TRBD1 (5 bases). This CDR3 is 15 amino acids long. Germline V CDR1 and CDR2: SEHNR, FQNEAQ (reference sequence). Trimming took 3 bases from V and 2 from J, leaving 12 bases between them. The CDR3: CASSFPRENTDTQYF. The CDR3 DNA sequence: TGTGCCAGCAGCTTCCCCAGGGAAAACACAGATACGCAGTATTTT.

The rearrangement joins TRBV6-5 to TRBJ1-4; D might be TRBD1 (5 bases). Germline V CDR1 and CDR2: MNHEY, SVGAGI. V gave up 6 bases and J gave up 0 bases, with 8 bases separating them. The CDR3 runs to 14 residues. CDR3 bases: TGTGCCAGCAGGATCAGGGCAACTAATGAAAAACTGTTTTTT. It translates to CASRIRATNEKLFF.

Many counts were recorded for this clonotype. J is TRBJ2-1 and V is TRBV29-1, with 8 bases lining up with TRBD2. The CDR3 is 16 amino acids. V trimming: 2 bases; J trimming: 0 bases; junction bases outside the gene matches: 6. Germline V gene data show CDR1 as SQVTM and CDR2 as ANQGSEA. Here the CDR3 reads CSVELAGGFSYNEQFF. The CDR3 DNA reads as TGCAGCGTTGAACTAGCGGGCGGATTCTCCTACAATGAGCAGTTCTTC.

This chain joins TRBV6-1 and TRBJ2-5; 7 nucleotides match TRBD2. The CDR3 loop spans 13 amino acids. V lost 10 bases and J lost 6; bases outside the gene matches: 11. Germline CDR1 is MNHNS and CDR2 is SASEGT. DNA for the CDR3: TGTGCCAACTCCCCAGCGGGAAGGCAGACCCAGTACTTC. It encodes CANSPAGRQTQYF.

This sequence joins TRBV6-1 and TRBJ2-5; 9 bases line up with TRBD2. V dropped 8 bases and J dropped 4; count of bases not matched to a gene: 8. Germline assignment: CDR1 MNHNS and CDR2 SASEGT. The length of the CDR3 is 14 residues. The CDR3 loop is CASVYSGRGETQYF. The CDR3 DNA follows: TGTGCCAGCGTTTATAGCGGGAGAGGAGAGACCCAGTACTTC.

The rearrangement links TRBV21-1 to TRBJ2-1; TRBD1, the D gene given by the table, was not confirmed from the DNA. TRBV21-1 is flagged as a pseudogene. This CDR3 has 16 residues. This CDR3 is CTSSSRQSVSYNEQFF. The CDR3 DNA reads as TGTACCAGCAGCTCCCGACAGAGTGTCTCCTACAATGAGCAGTTCTTC.

This clonotype was counted a few times. The chain has TRBV5-1 and TRBJ1-2; no definite D call. V was cut by 0 bases and J by 8 bases, with 11 bases left in between. CDR1 SGHRS and CDR2 YFSETQ come from the germline V gene. This CDR3 comprises 13 residues. The CDR3 reads CASSLASAAGYTF. The CDR3 nucleotides read TGCGCCAGCAGCTTGGCCTCGGCAGCGGGCTACACCTTC.

This clonotype has a count of ten or more. The rearrangement links TRBV20-1 to TRBJ1-2, with D hard to call. The germline V and J ends were trimmed by 3 bases and 4 bases, with 3 bases remaining between them. The CDR3 runs 10 residues. Germline values: CDR1 DFQATT, CDR2 SNEGSKA (reference sequence). In DNA form, the CDR3 reads TGCAGTGCTAGGACCTATGGCTACACCTTC. Its protein is CSARTYGYTF.

This clonotype was seen a handful of times. The CDR3 region is CASSQDRPGGQHDNEQFF. The CDR3 DNA reads TGTGCCAGCAGCCAAGATCGGCCGGGGGGCCAGCACGACAATGAGCAGTTCTTC. The chain combines TRBV3-1 with TRBJ2-1; tentatively, D is TRBD2 (7 bases). Trimming took 0 bases from V and 5 from J, leaving 20 bases between them. The CDR3 spans 18 residues. Germline CDR1 and CDR2: LGHDT and YNNKEL (reference sequence).

This clonotype was seen more than once but under ten times. This chain joins TRBV15 and TRBJ2-1; the D gene is possibly TRBD1 (6 bases). The germline V gene encodes CDR1 LNHNV and CDR2 YYDKDF (reference sequence). Trimming cost V 5 bases and J 8 bases, with 16 bases left between them. The CDR3 loop spans 14 amino acids. The CDR3 region is CATSGNREGYEQFF. The DNA for the CDR3 is TGTGCCACCAGCGGAAACAGGGAAGGGTATGAGCAGTTCTTC.

With regard to this clonotype: A read error may produce the germline difference seen at one junction end. The J gene is TRBJ1-2, the V gene TRBV6-1; D perhaps matches TRBD1 (5 bases). CDR1 is MNHNS and CDR2 is SASEGT in the germline V gene. CDR3 length equals 15 residues. CDR3 in DNA: TGTGCCAGCACCCCGGGACGGACACCCGGCTATAGCTACACCTTC. It codes for CASTPGRTPGYSYTF.